The next 23 T cell receptor beta chains were all read from a single sample in a study of PD-L1 blockade in urothelial cancer. The data were produced by immunoSEQ multiplex PCR, yet TCRdb's version contains in-frame clones alone and is incomplete. The sample has roughly 32,000 clones, roughly 88% seen once. The source material was PBMCs, sampled around atezolizumab (anti-PD-L1) treatment. These receptors were taken from a man in his 60s with urothelial cancer.

This sequence joins TRBV28 and TRBJ2-7; D is ambiguous. Germline V gives CDR1 MDHEN, CDR2 SYDVKM. Trimming cost V 5 bases and J 6 bases, with 17 bases left between them. This CDR3 is built from 14 residues. CDR3 bases: TGTGCCAGCAGTGTCACATCAACAGTGGGCGAGCAGTACTTC. It specifies CASSVTSTVGEQYF.

The chain combines TRBV21-1 with TRBJ1-5; TRBD1, the table's D call, lacks a check against the DNA. TRBV21-1 is assigned pseudogene status. The CDR3 is made up of 12 amino acids. The CDR3 protein is CATSSRDQPQHF. The CDR3 coding sequence is TGTGCCACGAGCTCCAGGGATCAGCCCCAGCATTTT.

The V and J genes are TRBV9 and TRBJ1-4; a possible D gene is TRBD1 (6 bases). With 0 bases removed from V and 6 bases from J, the gap between germline ends came to 9 bases. Germline CDR1 and CDR2: SGDLS and YYNGEE. The CDR3 runs 14 residues. The CDR3 reads CASSVGTGYEKLFF. CDR3 nucleotide sequence: TGTGCCAGCAGCGTAGGAACAGGGTATGAAAAACTGTTTTTT.

This clone was observed once. The chain is built from TRBV11-1 and TRBJ2-3, with TRBD1 as a possible D gene (6 bases). CDR1 is SGHAT and CDR2 is FQDESV in the germline V gene (reference sequence). There are 15 residues in the CDR3. With 4 bases removed from V and 3 bases from J, the gap between germline ends came to 14 bases. The DNA of the CDR3 is TGTGCCAGCAGCTCACAGGGCTATGGGACAGATACGCAGTATTTT. Translating it yields CASSSQGYGTDTQYF.

The chain uses TRBV2 and TRBJ2-5; unclear D gene. Trimming pared 4 bases from V and 2 bases from J, leaving 8 bases between. Germline V gene lookup returns CDR1 SNHLY and CDR2 FYNNEI. The CDR3 covers 13 residues. The DNA for the CDR3 is TGTGCCAGCAGTGGGAGTCGGCAAGAGACCCAGTACTTC. It specifies CASSGSRQETQYF.

The chain employs TRBV11-2 and TRBJ1-1; no definite D call. The CDR3 loop spans 13 amino acids. Trimming stripped 2 bases from V and 5 bases from J, with 9 bases between. Germline lookup yields CDR1 SGHAT and CDR2 FQNNGV. The CDR3 DNA is TGTGCCAGCAGCTTACGAGGGAAAACTGAAGCTTTCTTT. This sequence encodes CASSLRGKTEAFF.

The chain employs TRBV4-2 and TRBJ2-5; the match to TRBD2 covers 7 bases. The V segment lost 3 bases and the J segment 1 base; nucleotides outside the gene matches: 5. Germline V gene sequence: CDR1 LGHNA, CDR2 YNFKEQ. The length of the CDR3 is 15 residues. The CDR3 coding sequence is TGTGCCAGCAGCCACACTAGCGTGAGCCAAGAGACCCAGTACTTC. Translated, it gives CASSHTSVSQETQYF.

This chain links TRBV7-2 with TRBJ1-5; D is possibly TRBD1 (6 bases). Trimming removed 1 base at V and 1 base at J, with 8 bases between. This CDR3 is built from 15 residues. Germline-derived CDR1 and CDR2 are SGHTA and FQGNSA. The CDR3 DNA follows: TGTGCCAGCAGCTTAGGGCAGGGGAGCAATCAGCCCCAGCATTTT. Translated: CASSLGQGSNQPQHF.

The chain carries TRBV11-3 and TRBJ2-1, with TRBD1 matching 8 bases. The germline CDR1 and CDR2 sequences are SGHNT and YENEEA. The CDR3 loop spans 14 amino acids. The ends lost 3 bases at V and 2 bases at J; junction bases unmatched: 0. The CDR3 loop reads CASSLTGAYNEQFF. In DNA, the CDR3 is TGTGCCAGCAGCTTGACAGGGGCCTACAATGAGCAGTTCTTC.

V usage is TRBV5-1 and J usage is TRBJ2-2, with a weak D call TRBD2 (6 bases). The CDR3 spans 15 residues. Germline CDR1 SGHRS, CDR2 YFSETQ. The V gene lost 4 bases and the J gene lost 1 base, with 11 bases spanning the gap. DNA of the CDR3: TGCGCCAGCAGCCAAAGGACTAAGAACACCGGGGAGCTGTTTTTT. Amino acids: CASSQRTKNTGELFF.

V gene TRBV10-3 combines with J gene TRBJ1-4; D may be TRBD1 (6 bases). V lost 6 bases, J lost 7 bases, and 15 bases lay in between. Germline V gene lookup returns CDR1 ENHRY and CDR2 SYGVKD. CDR3 length: 14 residues. The CDR3 DNA reads TGTGCCATCAGGGGGCGGGGGCCGGGTGAAAAACTGTTTTTT. It codes for CAIRGRGPGEKLFF.

The chain joins TRBV9 to TRBJ1-1; D not resolved. CDR1 is SGDLS, CDR2 YYNGEE, per germline. Trimming left V 4 bases short and J 10 bases short, with 14 bases between. The CDR3 has 12 amino acids. The CDR3 sequence is CASSQYDNRAFF. DNA for the CDR3: TGTGCCAGCAGCCAATATGACAATCGAGCTTTCTTT.

The chain joins TRBV5-6 to TRBJ1-2; the match to TRBD1 covers 7 bases. Germline trimming cut 1 base from V and 8 bases from J; bases unmatched to any gene: 5. The CDR3 has 13 residues. Germline CDR1 SGHDT, CDR2 YYEEEE. The DNA of the CDR3 is TGTGCCAGCAGCTTGAGAGGGGGCAGCGGCTACACCTTC. Its translation: CASSLRGGSGYTF.

The V and J genes are TRBV6-1 and TRBJ2-1; a weak D match, TRBD2 (5 bases). The germline gives CDR1 MNHNS, CDR2 SASEGT. The CDR3 sequence is 13 residues long. The germline V and J ends were trimmed by 6 bases and 0 bases, with 6 bases remaining between them. The DNA of the CDR3 is TGTGCCAGCAGGAGGGCCTCCTACAATGAGCAGTTCTTC. It specifies CASRRASYNEQFF.

This clone was observed a handful of times. This sequence joins TRBV5-6 and TRBJ1-5; 7 bases are a match to TRBD1. The V gene end was trimmed by 3 bases and the J gene end by 6 bases; junction bases not matched to a gene: 9. Germline assignment: CDR1 SGHDT and CDR2 YYEEEE. CDR3 length: 15 amino acids. The CDR3 is CASSSQGRGFQPQHF. Written as DNA, the CDR3 is TGTGCCAGCAGCTCCCAGGGCAGGGGGTTTCAGCCCCAGCATTTT.

V and J are TRBV7-3 and TRBJ2-7; possible D gene TRBD2, 6 bases. The germline V gene has CDR1 SGHTA and CDR2 FQGTGA. This CDR3 is 14 amino acids long. V lost 2 bases, J lost 0 bases, and 8 bases lay in between. The CDR3 reads CASSLGGDSYEQYF. The CDR3 coding sequence is TGTGCCAGCAGCTTAGGCGGGGACTCCTACGAGCAGTACTTC.

The V gene is TRBV19, the J gene TRBJ1-6; 8 bases are a match to TRBD1. The CDR3 spans 14 residues. Germline assignment: CDR1 LNHDA and CDR2 SQIVND (reference sequence). V lost 6 bases, J lost 5 bases, and 3 bases stayed unmatched. This chain's CDR3 is CASRTTGDNSPLHF. In nucleotides, the CDR3 is TGTGCCAGTAGAACGACAGGGGATAATTCACCCCTCCACTTT.

This chain joins TRBV4-2 and TRBJ2-7, with 14 nucleotides matching TRBD2. The CDR3 totals 16 residues. CDR1 and CDR2 from the germline V gene are LGHNA and YNFKEQ. V lost 4 bases to trimming and J lost 6 bases; unmatched junction nucleotides: 8. The CDR3 nucleotides are TGTGCCAGCAGCCCGGAACCGGGACTAGCGGGAGCCGAGCAGTACTTC. It yields the protein CASSPEPGLAGAEQYF.

The chain joins TRBV4-3 to TRBJ2-1, with 9 bases matching TRBD1. Germline CDR1 is LGHNA and CDR2 is YSLEER. The CDR3 totals 16 residues. V lost 0 bases, J lost 6 bases, and 6 bases stayed unmatched. CDR3 region: CASSQDRDRDPNEQFF. The CDR3 coding sequence is TGCGCCAGCAGCCAAGACCGGGACAGGGACCCCAATGAGCAGTTCTTC.

The chain links TRBV7-9 to TRBJ1-1, with a tentative D call TRBD1 (6 bases). The CDR3 sequence is 15 residues long. V gave up 4 bases and J gave up 8 bases, with 20 bases separating them. CDR1 is SEHNR and CDR2 is FQNEAQ in the germline V gene (reference sequence). CDR3 in amino acids: CASSSDFRGRSEAFF. In DNA, the CDR3 is TGTGCCAGCAGCTCCGACTTCAGGGGCAGAAGCGAAGCTTTCTTT.

This clone was detected only once. V and J are TRBV10-3 and TRBJ2-2; perhaps TRBD2 as D (5 bases). CDR3 length equals 13 residues. Trimming pared 10 bases from V and 3 bases from J, leaving 12 bases between. CDR1 is ENHRY, CDR2 SYGVKD, per germline. The CDR3 bases are TGTGCCACGCGGGCGTATGACACCGGGGAGCTGTTTTTT. Encoded protein: CATRAYDTGELFF.

CDR3 nucleotides: TGCGCCAGCAGCCAAGATCGAGGGCTCACTGAAGCTTTCTTT. This encodes CASSQDRGLTEAFF. J is TRBJ1-1 and V is TRBV4-3, with D unclear. This CDR3 has 14 residues. V lost 0 bases, J lost 4 bases, and 9 bases lay in between. CDR1 and CDR2 (germline): LGHNA, YSLEER.

J is TRBJ2-4 and V is TRBV9; a weak D match, TRBD2 (7 bases). This CDR3 spans 16 amino acids. V lost 0 bases and J 7 bases, leaving 17 bases between the germline ends. Germline V gives CDR1 SGDLS, CDR2 YYNGEE. This CDR3 is CASSVGGGGAANIQYF. DNA for the CDR3: TGTGCCAGCAGCGTAGGAGGTGGGGGGGCGGCGAACATTCAGTACTTC. Drawing the rest from reference TRBV9 and TRBJ2-4, the complete variable domain is DSGVTQTPKHLITATGQRVTLRCSPRSGDLSVYWYQQSLDQGLQFLIQYYNGEERAKGNILERFSAQQFPDLHSELNLSSLELGDSALYFCASSVGGGGAANIQYFGAGTRLSVL.